This T cell receptor beta chain was identified during a study of blood T cell repertoires in COVID-19. Study-wide background: Acute and convalescent COVID-19 samples came from the United States, Italy and Spain. PBMCs, B-cell-depleted T cells, or T cells were the source of the cDNA or gDNA that made up the material.

This CDR3 spans 15 amino acids. CDR1 is MNHEY, CDR2 SVGEGT, per germline. The V gene end was trimmed by 0 bases and the J gene end by 7 bases; junction bases not matched to a gene: 3. How the authors handled the data: Reference gene primer amplification gave estimated nucleated cell counts. TCRdb's table, derived via immunoSEQ multiplex PCR, lists solely in-frame clones and lacks some. The V and J calls and clone size were taken over from that table, and D and trimming were inferred from the DNA. Found here are about 170,000 clones, roughly four fifths of them singletons; the top ten hold around 9.9%. This clone was counted a few times.

This chain links TRBV6-2 or TRBV6-3 with TRBJ1-2; 12 bases match TRBD1. The sequence was collected from a man between 65 and 79 years old with active or convalescent COVID-19. Sequenced input: peripheral blood. The CDR3 reads CASSYSGTGGSGYTF. The CDR3 DNA follows: TGTGCCAGCAGTTACTCCGGGACAGGGGGCAGTGGCTACACCTTC.